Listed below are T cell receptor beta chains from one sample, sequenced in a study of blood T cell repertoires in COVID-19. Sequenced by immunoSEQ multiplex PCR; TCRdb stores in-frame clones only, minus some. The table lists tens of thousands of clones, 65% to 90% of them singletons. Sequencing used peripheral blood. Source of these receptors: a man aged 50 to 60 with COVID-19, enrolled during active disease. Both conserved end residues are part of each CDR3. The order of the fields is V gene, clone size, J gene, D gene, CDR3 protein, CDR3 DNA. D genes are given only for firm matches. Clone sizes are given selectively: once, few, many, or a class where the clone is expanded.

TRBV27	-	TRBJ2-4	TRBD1	CASSTAWTGKNIQYF	TGTGCCAGCAGTACGGCCTGGACAGGGAAAAACATTCAGTACTTC
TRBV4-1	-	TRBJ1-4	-	CASSQEVRASNEKLFF	TGCGCCAGCAGCCAAGAGGTCAGGGCCTCAAATGAAAAACTGTTTTTT
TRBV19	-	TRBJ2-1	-	CASSIAQGWLGDGDNEQFF	TGTGCCAGTAGTATCGCACAGGGTTGGCTTGGTGATGGTGACAATGAGCAGTTCTTC
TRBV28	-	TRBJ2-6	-	CASSPTRSGANVLTF	TGTGCCAGCAGCCCAACTAGATCTGGGGCCAACGTCCTGACTTTC
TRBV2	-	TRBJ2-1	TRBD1	CASRGKNEERGLQFF	TGTGCCAGCAGAGGGAAAAACGAGGAAAGGGGGCTCCAGTTCTTC
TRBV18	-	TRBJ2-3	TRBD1	CASSPPIRGRADTQYF	TGTGCCAGCTCACCACCGATCAGGGGGCGGGCAGATACGCAGTATTTT
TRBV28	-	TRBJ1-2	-	CASMWAQEKSYTF	TGTGCCAGCATGTGGGCCCAGGAAAAAAGCTACACCTTC
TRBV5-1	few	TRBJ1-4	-	CASSLGGQEKLFF	TGCGCCAGCAGCTTAGGGGGACAAGAAAAACTGTTTTTT
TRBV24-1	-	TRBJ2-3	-	CATSDNSRQASTDTQYF	TGTGCCACCAGTGATAATTCGAGACAGGCGAGCACAGATACGCAGTATTTT
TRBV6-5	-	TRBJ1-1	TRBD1	CASRDRVNTEAFF	TGTGCCAGCAGGGACAGGGTGAACACTGAAGCTTTCTTT
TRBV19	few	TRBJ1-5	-	CATRGPGTRDQPQHF	TGTGCCACCCGGGGTCCCGGGACAAGGGATCAGCCCCAGCATTTT
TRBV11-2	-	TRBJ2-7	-	CASRHPGSAYEQYF	TGTGCCAGCAGACATCCGGGGTCCGCCTACGAGCAGTACTTC
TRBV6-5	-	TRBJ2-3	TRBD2	CASTLSGGYTDTQYF	TGTGCCAGCACCCTGAGCGGGGGATACACAGATACGCAGTATTTT
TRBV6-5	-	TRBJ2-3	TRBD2	CASSAGTSLVDTQYF	TGTGCCAGCAGCGCAGGGACTAGCCTCGTGGATACGCAGTATTTT
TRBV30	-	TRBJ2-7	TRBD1	CAWSVGGASYEQYF	TGTGCCTGGAGTGTAGGGGGCGCATCCTACGAGCAGTACTTC
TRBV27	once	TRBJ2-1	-	CASGLDRYNEQFF	TGTGCCAGCGGTCTCGACAGGTACAATGAGCAGTTCTTC